Below are 17 T cell receptor beta chains sequenced from a single sample in a study of blood T cell repertoires in COVID-19. Sequencing used immunoSEQ multiplex PCR; TCRdb keeps in-frame clones, though not all of them. The sample has 170,000 or so clones; more than 75% are singletons. Sequenced input: peripheral blood. The source of these receptors is a woman between 65 and 79 years old with COVID-19, enrolled during active disease.

This chain connects TRBV10-3 to TRBJ1-4; the D is unclear. This CDR3 has 14 amino acids. With 4 bases removed from V and 0 bases from J, the gap between germline ends came to 6 bases. The V gene's germline CDR1 is ENHRY and CDR2 SYGVKD. In DNA form, the CDR3 reads TGTGCCATCAGTGGGACTCCAACTAATGAAAAACTGTTTTTT. It encodes CAISGTPTNEKLFF.

The rearrangement joins TRBV18 to TRBJ2-2; TRBD2 is a possible D gene (5 bases). The CDR3 is 15 residues long. Germline-derived CDR1 and CDR2 are KGHSH and LQKENI. V was cut by 2 bases and J by 4 bases, with 11 bases left in between. The DNA for the CDR3 is TGTGCCAGCTCACCATTAGAGAGCGGCACCGGGGAGCTGTTTTTT. Translation gives CASSPLESGTGELFF.

This clone was seen a handful of times. This chain joins TRBV7-9 and TRBJ2-2; 11 bases agree with TRBD2. Germline loops: CDR1 SEHNR, CDR2 FQNEAQ (reference sequence). Losses at the gene ends were 0 bases for V and 2 bases for J; bases not matched to a gene: 8. The CDR3 loop spans 19 amino acids. CDR3 loop: CASSLARLGLAANTGELFF. The DNA for the CDR3 is TGTGCCAGCAGCTTAGCGCGATTGGGACTAGCGGCAAACACCGGGGAGCTGTTTTTT.

This chain joins TRBV5-6 and TRBJ1-2, with 9 bases aligning to TRBD1. The ends lost 3 bases at V and 3 bases at J; junction bases unmatched: 3. The CDR3 extends over 14 amino acids. Germline CDR1 and CDR2: SGHDT and YYEEEE. The CDR3 region is CASSWDRVDYGYTF. DNA for the CDR3: TGTGCCAGCAGCTGGGACAGGGTCGACTATGGCTACACCTTC.

The chain joins TRBV7-9 to TRBJ1-4; 8 bases are shared with TRBD1. From germline, CDR1 is SEHNR and CDR2 FQNEAQ (reference sequence). V shed 5 bases, J shed 5 bases, and the junction held 4 bases outside the gene matches. This CDR3 has 14 amino acids. DNA for the CDR3: TGTGCCAGCAGCGCCCGACAGGGGAATGAAAAACTGTTTTTT. This translates into CASSARQGNEKLFF.

The chain joins TRBV30 to TRBJ1-5; a possible D gene is TRBD1 (6 bases). Germline values: CDR1 GTSNPN, CDR2 SVGIG (reference sequence). This CDR3 region has 12 residues. V lost 4 bases to trimming and J lost 4 bases, with 8 bases between them. CDR3 sequence: CAWKGENQPQHF. The CDR3 nucleotides are TGTGCCTGGAAGGGGGAAAATCAGCCCCAGCATTTT.

The chain has TRBV4-1 and TRBJ1-5; perhaps TRBD1 as D (5 bases). V was pared by 0 bases and J by 2 bases, with 11 bases between. This CDR3 has 16 residues. The germline V gene has CDR1 MGHRA and CDR2 YSYEKL. The CDR3 here is CASSQDSTRGNQPQHF. CDR3 DNA: TGCGCCAGCAGCCAAGATTCGACCAGGGGCAATCAGCCCCAGCATTTT.

V usage is TRBV19 and J usage is TRBJ1-1; TRBD1 matches at 7 bases. J gave up 3 bases and V 3 bases, and 10 bases lay outside the gene matches. Germline V CDR1 and CDR2: LNHDA, SQIVND (reference sequence). There are 16 residues in the CDR3. The DNA of the CDR3 is TGTGCCAGTAGTATCCGTCAGACAGGGAGGTACACTGAAGCTTTCTTT. Protein product: CASSIRQTGRYTEAFF. The full variable domain, in which reference TRBV19 and TRBJ1-1 provide the parts outside the CDR3, is DGGITQSPKYLFRKEGQNVTLSCEQNLNHDAMYWYRQDPGQGLRLIYYSQIVNDFQKGDIAEGYSVSREKKESFPLTVTSAQKNPTAFYLCASSIRQTGRYTEAFFGQGTRLTVV.

The rearrangement uses TRBV27 and TRBJ2-5; D call uncertain. CDR1 is MNHEY and CDR2 is SMNVEV in the germline V gene (reference sequence). V was trimmed by 3 bases and J by 7 bases, leaving 6 bases between them. This CDR3 spans 11 amino acids. The CDR3 DNA is TGTGCCAGCAGTTTTTCGGGGACCCAGTACTTC. Translation: CASSFSGTQYF.

The chain uses TRBV6-5 and TRBJ1-2; 7 nucleotides agree with TRBD1. The CDR3 contains 12 residues. The germline gives CDR1 MNHEY, CDR2 SVGAGI. Losses at the gene ends were 2 bases for V and 7 bases for J; bases not matched to a gene: 1. Here the CDR3 DNA reads TGTGCCAGCAGTTACGGGACAGTTGGCTACACCTTC. It translates to CASSYGTVGYTF.

The chain carries TRBV11-2 and TRBJ1-2; D remains ambiguous. The germline V gene encodes CDR1 SGHAT and CDR2 FQNNGV. V lost 11 bases and J lost 4, with 5 bases in between. The CDR3 is 9 residues long. CDR3 region: CASGYGYTF. The CDR3 DNA reads TGTGCCTCGGGCTATGGCTACACCTTC.

This clone turned up a few times. The J gene is TRBJ2-7, the V gene TRBV10-3, with D tentatively TRBD1 (6 bases). Trimming removed 6 bases from V and 2 bases from J, with 14 bases in between. Germline CDR1 is ENHRY and CDR2 is SYGVKD. CDR3 length equals 14 residues. In DNA form, the CDR3 reads TGTGCCATCAGGTTGACAGGAACTGCCTACGAGCAGTACTTC. Translation gives CAIRLTGTAYEQYF.

CDR3 sequence: CASSVQGGNQPQHF. CDR3 DNA: TGTGCCAGCAGCGTACAGGGCGGGAATCAGCCCCAGCATTTT. The chain carries TRBV7-9 and TRBJ1-5; D possibly corresponds to TRBD1 (6 bases). The CDR3 covers 14 residues. V was trimmed by 5 bases and J by 4 bases, leaving 12 bases between them. Germline CDR1 SEHNR, CDR2 FQNEAQ (reference sequence).

The V call is TRBV3-1 (or the pseudogene TRBV3-2), the J call TRBJ1-2, with 10 bases that match TRBD1. The CDR3 covers 15 residues. Germline loops: CDR1 LGHDT, CDR2 YNNKEL (reference sequence). V gave up 1 base and J gave up 5 bases; unmatched junction bases: 4. The CDR3 DNA sequence: TGTGCCAGCAGCCAAGTGGGACAGGGGTGGTATGGCTACACCTTC. It is translated as CASSQVGQGWYGYTF.

This clone came up once. The chain is built from TRBV7-9 and TRBJ2-5; D is possibly TRBD1 (6 bases). Trimming shortened V by 2 bases and J by 5 bases, and 12 bases separated the two germline ends. In germline, CDR1 is SEHNR, CDR2 FQNEAQ (reference sequence). The CDR3 is 14 amino acids. The CDR3 nucleotides are TGTGCCAGCAGCTTACAGGGGCCGTGGGAGACCCAGTACTTC. It translates to CASSLQGPWETQYF.

This rearrangement joins TRBV27 to TRBJ2-3, with 8 positions matching TRBD1. J was trimmed by 4 bases and V by 6 bases; bases with no gene match: 12. CDR1 is MNHEY, CDR2 SMNVEV, per germline (reference sequence). CDR3 length: 16 residues. CDR3 residues: CASSKDVGQGADTQYF. In nucleotides, the CDR3 is TGTGCCAGCAGCAAAGATGTTGGACAGGGCGCAGATACGCAGTATTTT.

The chain couples TRBV10-3 to TRBJ2-7; D perhaps matches TRBD1 (5 bases). Germline lookup yields CDR1 ENHRY and CDR2 SYGVKD. The CDR3 spans 13 residues. V lost 0 bases, J lost 8 bases, and 11 bases lay in between. CDR3 loop: CAISESIQGQQYF. Here the CDR3 DNA reads TGTGCCATCAGTGAGTCGATCCAGGGCCAGCAGTACTTC.